This T cell receptor beta chain emerged from a study of OX40 agonist ivuxolimab in advanced cancers. Using immunoSEQ multiplex PCR, the repertoire was profiled, and TCRdb retains in-frame clones only, with some absent. The sample carries about 100,000 clones, 70% to 90% recorded once. CDR1 is MNHNY, CDR2 SVGAGI, per germline (reference sequence). The V end was cut by 4 bases, the J end by 1 base, with 12 bases between. The CDR3 is 15 residues long. The V call is TRBV6-6, the J call TRBJ2-3; either TRBD1 or TRBD2 may supply D (5 bases each). The clonotype was recovered from an adult with an advanced solid tumor such as melanoma, head and neck, liver or kidney cancer. The material was CD4+ or CD8+ T cells sorted from blood, obtained in a trial of the OX40 agonist ivuxolimab. The CDR3 sequence is CASSSDLGGTDTQYF. The CDR3 DNA reads as TGTGCCAGCAGTTCGGACCTGGGGGGCACAGATACGCAGTATTTT.